The 14 T cell receptor beta chains below were found in one sample sequenced in a study of early T cells in non-severe SARS-CoV-2 infection. A single record per CDR3 protein comes from TCRdb applying MiXCR to the 5' RACE reads. This repertoire shows approximately 99,000 distinct CDR3 sequences, 12% found once; its top ten account for 2.5% to 4%. Sequenced input: whole blood. The origin of the receptors is an adult who was a healthcare worker with PCR-confirmed SARS-CoV-2 infection or an uninfected control (not recorded which).

V is TRBV7-8 and J is TRBJ2-4; 8 positions match TRBD1. The germline gives CDR1 SGHVS, CDR2 FQNEAQ. The CDR3 extends over 14 amino acids. After removal of 5 bases from V and 7 bases from J, the junction contained 7 bases not matched to a gene. The CDR3 region has the DNA TGTGCCAGCAGCCTTCGGACAGGGCTGAACATTCAGTACTTC. It specifies CASSLRTGLNIQYF.

This clonotype was observed at least ten times. The V and J genes are TRBV24-1 and TRBJ1-5; D remains ambiguous. The V end was cut by 8 bases, the J end by 2 bases, with 9 bases between. This CDR3 has 13 residues. The V gene's germline CDR1 is KGHDR and CDR2 SFDVKD. The CDR3 DNA is TGTGCCACCAAAGGGTACGGCAATCAGCCCCAGCATTTT. Its translation: CATKGYGNQPQHF.

This clonotype was observed many times. The chain carries TRBV18 and TRBJ2-3, with D uncertain. V was shortened by 3 bases and J by 1 base, with 5 bases between the two germline ends. CDR1 and CDR2 from the germline V gene are KGHSH and LQKENI. The CDR3 extends over 13 amino acids. The CDR3 DNA reads TGTGCCAGCTCACCCCTCGGCACAGATACGCAGTATTTT. It is translated as CASSPLGTDTQYF.

Only a few counts were recorded for this clonotype. CDR3 in DNA: TGTGCCAGCAGTTACTCAACCCAAGCAGGGGGCTACACCTTC. Its translation: CASSYSTQAGGYTF. The J gene is TRBJ1-2, the V gene TRBV6-2 or TRBV6-3, with a tentative D call TRBD1 (5 bases). Trimming pared 0 bases from V and 8 bases from J, leaving 13 bases between. Germline loops: CDR1 MNHEY, CDR2 SVGEGT. The CDR3 runs to 14 residues.

This clonotype showed up just a few times. The V gene is TRBV20-1, the J gene TRBJ2-3; TRBD2 agrees at 8 bases. Germline-derived CDR1 and CDR2 are DFQATT and SNEGSKA (reference sequence). The CDR3 totals 15 residues. V was clipped by 0 bases and J by 3 bases; unmatched bases: 5. The CDR3 DNA reads as TGCAGTGCTAGAGATTGGGGACTAGGGACAGATACGCAGTATTTT. Translation gives CSARDWGLGTDTQYF.

The V gene is TRBV6-6, the J gene TRBJ2-7; TRBD1 matches 8 bases. This CDR3 contains 12 residues. V dropped 8 bases and J dropped 7; count of bases not matched to a gene: 7. The germline CDR1 and CDR2 sequences are MNHNY and SVGAGI (reference sequence). The CDR3 coding sequence is TGTGCCAGCCGGGACAGGATTTTTGAGCAGTACTTC. It is translated as CASRDRIFEQYF.

This rearrangement joins TRBV20-1 to TRBJ2-3; the D is unclear. The CDR3 loop spans 12 amino acids. Germline assignment: CDR1 DFQATT and CDR2 SNEGSKA (reference sequence). V lost 2 bases to trimming and J lost 3 bases, with 6 bases between them. CDR3 sequence (DNA): TGCAGTGCTAGACCTCGTACAGATACGCAGTATTTT. It specifies CSARPRTDTQYF.

This clonotype came up many times. The chain combines TRBV18 with TRBJ1-3; D not certain. The CDR3 totals 17 residues. Germline CDR1 and CDR2: KGHSH and LQKENI. The germline V and J ends were trimmed by 0 bases and 2 bases, with 14 bases remaining between them. The DNA for the CDR3 is TGTGCCAGCTCACCACCTGGAATCAGCCGGACTGGAAACACCATATATTTT. Protein sequence: CASSPPGISRTGNTIYF.

This clonotype has a count of ten or more. V is TRBV19 and J is TRBJ2-2; 9 bases are shared with TRBD2. The CDR3 contains 20 residues. V lost 6 bases and J lost 4; bases outside the gene matches: 21. Germline V gene sequence: CDR1 LNHDA, CDR2 SQIVND (reference sequence). CDR3 sequence reads: CASSSLYLGPRAGGTGELFF. In DNA, the CDR3 is TGTGCCAGTAGCTCGCTTTATCTGGGCCCGAGAGCGGGAGGCACCGGGGAGCTGTTTTTT. Filled out from reference TRBV19 and TRBJ2-2, the complete variable domain reads DGGITQSPKYLFRKEGQNVTLSCEQNLNHDAMYWYRQDPGQGLRLIYYSQIVNDFQKGDIAEGYSVSREKKESFPLTVTSAQKNPTAFYLCASSSLYLGPRAGGTGELFFGEGSRLTVL.

This clonotype has a count of ten or more. The chain carries TRBV10-2 and TRBJ1-1; 11 bases are shared with TRBD1. Per germline, CDR1 WSHSY and CDR2 SAAADI. This CDR3 has 15 amino acids. V lost 2 bases to trimming and J lost 1 base; unmatched junction nucleotides: 0. CDR3 in DNA: TGCGCCAGCAGTGAGGGGACAGGGGGGAACACTGAAGCTTTCTTT. It is translated as CASSEGTGGNTEAFF.

At least ten counts were recorded for this clonotype. The chain joins TRBV7-9 to TRBJ1-1; 7 bases align to TRBD1. Germline V gene lookup returns CDR1 SEHNR and CDR2 FQNEAQ (reference sequence). The CDR3 has 13 residues. The V gene end was trimmed by 6 bases and the J gene end by 6 bases; junction bases not matched to a gene: 7. Here the CDR3 reads CASRRDSRPEAFF. Written as DNA, the CDR3 is TGTGCCAGCAGACGGGACAGTAGGCCTGAAGCTTTCTTT.

Comments on this clonotype: One end of the junction is discordant with germline, which a read error may explain. The chain is built from TRBV2 and TRBJ2-3, with D perhaps given as TRBD1 or TRBD2 (6 bases each). This CDR3 contains 12 residues. Per the germline V gene, CDR1 is SNHLY and CDR2 is FYNNEI. CDR3 sequence (DNA): TGTGCCAGCAGTGAAATCTGGGGGGCCCTCCGTTTT. Translated, it gives CASSEIWGALRF.

There are a few counts of this clonotype. This rearrangement joins TRBV28 to TRBJ1-2; D gene uncertain. Trimming stripped 6 bases from V and 7 bases from J, with 27 bases between. This CDR3 has 17 residues. Germline values: CDR1 MDHEN, CDR2 SYDVKM. The CDR3 protein is CASSLHQETFGSSGYTF. DNA of the CDR3: TGTGCCAGCAGCCTACACCAGGAGACCTTTGGTAGCTCTGGCTACACCTTC.

This clonotype was observed at least ten times. The J gene is TRBJ2-6, the V gene TRBV12-3 or TRBV12-4; the D is unclear. The CDR3 consists of 16 residues. The V and J ends lost 5 bases and 0 bases respectively, with 11 bases between them. CDR3: CASSPGPRSGANVLTF. The CDR3, as DNA: TGTGCCAGCAGTCCAGGACCGCGCTCTGGGGCCAACGTCCTGACTTTC.